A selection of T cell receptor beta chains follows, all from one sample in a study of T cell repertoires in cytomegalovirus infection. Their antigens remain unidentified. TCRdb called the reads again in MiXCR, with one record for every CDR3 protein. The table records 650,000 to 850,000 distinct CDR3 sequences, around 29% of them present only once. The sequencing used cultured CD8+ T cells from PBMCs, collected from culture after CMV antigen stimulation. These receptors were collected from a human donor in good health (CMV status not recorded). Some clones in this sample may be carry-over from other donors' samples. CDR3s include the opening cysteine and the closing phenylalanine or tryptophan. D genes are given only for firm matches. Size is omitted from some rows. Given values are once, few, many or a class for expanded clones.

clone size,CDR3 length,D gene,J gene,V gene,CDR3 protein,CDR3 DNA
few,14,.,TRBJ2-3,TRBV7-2,CASSLVLFTDTQYF,TGTGCCAGCAGCTTAGTCCTCTTCACAGATACGCAGTATTTT
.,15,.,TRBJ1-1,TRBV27,CASSLSRRGASDAFF,TGTGCCAGCAGTTTATCGAGACGGGGGGCGTCCGACGCTTTCTTT
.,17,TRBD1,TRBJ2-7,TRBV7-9,CASSLALRQGFGYEQYF,TGTGCCAGCAGCTTAGCCCTTAGACAGGGGTTCGGCTACGAGCAGTACTTC
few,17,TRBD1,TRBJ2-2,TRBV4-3,CASSQDNRGQYTGELFF,TGCGCCAGCAGCCAAGATAATCGGGGACAGTACACCGGGGAGCTGTTTTTT
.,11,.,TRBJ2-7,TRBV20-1,CSAPLIYEQYF,TGCAGTGCTCCTCTTATCTACGAGCAGTACTTC
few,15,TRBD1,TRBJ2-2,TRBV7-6,CASTPRDRGTGELFF,TGTGCCAGCACCCCAAGAGACAGGGGCACCGGGGAGCTGTTTTTT
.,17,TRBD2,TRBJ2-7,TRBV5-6,CASSFQLPSGATYEQYF,TGTGCCAGCAGCTTCCAATTACCTAGCGGGGCTACCTACGAGCAGTACTTC
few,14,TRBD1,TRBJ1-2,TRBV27,CASSPPDRGLGYTF,TGTGCCAGCAGTCCACCCGACAGGGGATTAGGCTACACCTTC
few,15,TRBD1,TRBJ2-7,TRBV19,CASSSPTGGMGEQYF,TGTGCCAGTAGTTCCCCGACAGGGGGAATGGGGGAGCAGTACTTC
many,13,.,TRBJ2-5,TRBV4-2,CASSQGGGETQYF,TGTGCCAGCAGCCAAGGGGGTGGGGAGACCCAGTACTTC
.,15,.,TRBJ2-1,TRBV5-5,CASSLYLSSYNEQFF,TGTGCCAGCAGCTTGTACCTAAGCTCCTACAATGAGCAGTTCTTC
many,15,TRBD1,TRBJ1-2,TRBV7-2,CASSKGQGELYGYTF,TGTGCCAGCAGCAAAGGACAGGGGGAGCTCTATGGCTACACCTTC
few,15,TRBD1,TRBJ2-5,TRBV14,CASSQEGRGTETQYF,TGTGCCAGCAGCCAAGAAGGCAGGGGGACGGAGACCCAGTACTTC
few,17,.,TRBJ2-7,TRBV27,CASSLSMGDHPPYEQYF,TGTGCCAGCAGTTTATCGATGGGAGATCATCCCCCTTACGAGCAGTACTTC
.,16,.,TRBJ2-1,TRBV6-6,CASSYSSHEAYNEQFF,TGTGCCAGCAGTTACAGTTCCCATGAAGCCTACAATGAGCAGTTCTTC
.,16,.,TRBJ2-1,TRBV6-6,CASSYGDGSRRNEQFF,TGTGCCAGCAGTTACGGGGACGGGAGTAGAAGGAATGAGCAGTTCTTC